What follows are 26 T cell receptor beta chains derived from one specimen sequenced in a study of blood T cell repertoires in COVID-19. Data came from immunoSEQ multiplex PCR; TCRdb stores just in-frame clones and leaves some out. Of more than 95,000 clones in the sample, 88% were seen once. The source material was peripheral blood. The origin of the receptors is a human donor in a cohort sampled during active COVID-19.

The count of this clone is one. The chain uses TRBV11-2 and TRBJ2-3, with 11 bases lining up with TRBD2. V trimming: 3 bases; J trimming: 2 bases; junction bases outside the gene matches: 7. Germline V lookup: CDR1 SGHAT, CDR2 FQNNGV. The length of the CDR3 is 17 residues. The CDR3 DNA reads TGTGCCAGCAGCTTCTATAGCGGGAGGGCCCACACAGATACGCAGTATTTT. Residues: CASSFYSGRAHTDTQYF.

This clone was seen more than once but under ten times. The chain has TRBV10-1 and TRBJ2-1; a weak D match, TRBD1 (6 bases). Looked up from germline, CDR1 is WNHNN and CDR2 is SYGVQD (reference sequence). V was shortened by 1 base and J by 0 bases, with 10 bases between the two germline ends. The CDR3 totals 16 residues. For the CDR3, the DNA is TGCGCCAGCAGTGAGTACGGGACAACCTCCTACAATGAGCAGTTCTTC. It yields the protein CASSEYGTTSYNEQFF.

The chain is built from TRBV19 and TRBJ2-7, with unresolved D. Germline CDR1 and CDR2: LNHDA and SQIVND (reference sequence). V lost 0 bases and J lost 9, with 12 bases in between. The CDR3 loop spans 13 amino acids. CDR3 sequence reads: CASSIDVGGGQYF. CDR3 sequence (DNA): TGTGCCAGTAGTATAGATGTTGGCGGCGGGCAGTACTTC. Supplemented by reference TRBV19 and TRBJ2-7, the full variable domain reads DGGITQSPKYLFRKEGQNVTLSCEQNLNHDAMYWYRQDPGQGLRLIYYSQIVNDFQKGDIAEGYSVSREKKESFPLTVTSAQKNPTAFYLCASSIDVGGGQYFGPGTRLTVT.

CDR3: CASSLGGPNTEAFF. The CDR3 coding sequence is TGTGCCAGCAGCTTAGGGGGGCCGAACACTGAAGCTTTCTTT. This chain links TRBV7-9 with TRBJ1-1; maybe TRBD1 (6 bases). The V gene lost 1 base and the J gene lost 1 base, with 7 bases spanning the gap. The CDR3 spans 14 residues. CDR1 and CDR2 (germline): SEHNR, FQNEAQ (reference sequence).

CDR3 in DNA: TGTGCCAGCAGCCCGGGACAGGGGGCCAAGGAGACCCAGTACTTC. Translation: CASSPGQGAKETQYF. V gene TRBV7-9 combines with J gene TRBJ2-5; 12 bases are shared with TRBD1. Trimming at V came to 5 bases and at J to 5 bases, leaving 6 bases not matched to a gene. Germline V gene sequence: CDR1 SEHNR, CDR2 FQNEAQ (reference sequence). The CDR3 sequence is 15 residues long.

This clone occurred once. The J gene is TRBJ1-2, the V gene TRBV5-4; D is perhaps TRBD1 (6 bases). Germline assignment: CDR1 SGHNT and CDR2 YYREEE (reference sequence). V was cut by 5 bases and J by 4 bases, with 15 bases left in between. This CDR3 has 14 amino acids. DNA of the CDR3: TGTGCCAGCAGGTCCCCGGGGGGCTCCTATGGCTACACCTTC. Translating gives CASRSPGGSYGYTF.

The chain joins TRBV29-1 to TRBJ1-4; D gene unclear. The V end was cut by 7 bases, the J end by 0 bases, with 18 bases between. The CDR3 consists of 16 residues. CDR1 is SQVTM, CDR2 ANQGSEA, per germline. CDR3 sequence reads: CSAVGAGPATNEKLFF. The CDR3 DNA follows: TGCAGCGCCGTGGGAGCAGGCCCCGCAACTAATGAAAAACTGTTTTTT.

CDR3 amino acids: CASSSGRFNSPLHF. The CDR3 nucleotides read TGTGCCAGCAGTTCAGGGCGGTTCAATTCACCCCTCCACTTT. The rearrangement links TRBV6-5 to TRBJ1-6, with D tentatively TRBD1 (5 bases). Trimming stripped 4 bases from V and 7 bases from J, with 11 bases between. Germline V gene lookup returns CDR1 MNHEY and CDR2 SVGAGI. The CDR3 consists of 14 residues.

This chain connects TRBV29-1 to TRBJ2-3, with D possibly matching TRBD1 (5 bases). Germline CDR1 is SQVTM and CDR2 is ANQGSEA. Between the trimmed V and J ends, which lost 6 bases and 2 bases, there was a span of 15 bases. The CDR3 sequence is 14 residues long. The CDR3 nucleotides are TGCAGCGTCACATGGGGCGGATTCACAGATACGCAGTATTTT. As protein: CSVTWGGFTDTQYF.

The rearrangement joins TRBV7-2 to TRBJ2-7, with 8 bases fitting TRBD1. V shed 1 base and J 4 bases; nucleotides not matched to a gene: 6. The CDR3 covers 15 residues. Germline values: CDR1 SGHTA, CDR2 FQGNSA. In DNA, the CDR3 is TGTGCCAGCAGCTTAGTAGGGGACAGGACGTACGAGCAGTACTTC. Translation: CASSLVGDRTYEQYF. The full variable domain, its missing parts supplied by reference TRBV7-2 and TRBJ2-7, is GAGVSQSPSNKVTEKGKDVELRCDPISGHTALYWYRQSLGQGLEFLIYFQGNSAPDKSGLPSDRFSAERTGGSVSTLTIQRTQQEDSAVYLCASSLVGDRTYEQYFGPGTRLTVT.

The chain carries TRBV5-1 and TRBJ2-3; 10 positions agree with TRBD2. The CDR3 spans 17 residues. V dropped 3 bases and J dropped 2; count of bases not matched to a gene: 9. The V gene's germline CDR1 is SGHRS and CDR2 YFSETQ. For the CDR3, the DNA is TGCGCCAGCAGCTCCTCTCTAGCGGGGGTTTTCACAGATACGCAGTATTTT. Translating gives CASSSSLAGVFTDTQYF.

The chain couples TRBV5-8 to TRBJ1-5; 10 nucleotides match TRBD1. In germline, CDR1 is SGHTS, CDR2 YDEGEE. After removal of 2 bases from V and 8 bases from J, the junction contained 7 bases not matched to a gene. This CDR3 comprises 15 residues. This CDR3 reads CASSLGDRGREPQHF. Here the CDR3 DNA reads TGTGCCAGCAGCTTAGGGGACAGGGGTAGAGAGCCCCAGCATTTT.

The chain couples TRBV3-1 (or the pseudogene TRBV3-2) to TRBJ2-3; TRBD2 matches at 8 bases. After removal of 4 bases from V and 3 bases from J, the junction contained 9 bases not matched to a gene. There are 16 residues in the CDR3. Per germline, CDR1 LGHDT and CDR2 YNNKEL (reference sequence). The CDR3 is CASSLSIGTSTDTQYF. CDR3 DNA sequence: TGTGCCAGCAGCCTTTCCATCGGGACTAGTACAGATACGCAGTATTTT.

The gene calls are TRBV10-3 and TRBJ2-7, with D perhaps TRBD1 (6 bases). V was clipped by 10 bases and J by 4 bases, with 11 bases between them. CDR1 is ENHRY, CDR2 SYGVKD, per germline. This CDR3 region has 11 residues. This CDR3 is CATSRGYEQYF. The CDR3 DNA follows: TGTGCCACGAGCAGGGGATACGAGCAGTACTTC.

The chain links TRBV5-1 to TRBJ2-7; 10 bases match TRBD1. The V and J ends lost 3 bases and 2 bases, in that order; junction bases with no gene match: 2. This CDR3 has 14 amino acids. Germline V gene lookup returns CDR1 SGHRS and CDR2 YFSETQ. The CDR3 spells CASSSGQGPYEQYF. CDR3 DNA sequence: TGCGCCAGCAGCTCGGGACAGGGGCCCTACGAGCAGTACTTC.

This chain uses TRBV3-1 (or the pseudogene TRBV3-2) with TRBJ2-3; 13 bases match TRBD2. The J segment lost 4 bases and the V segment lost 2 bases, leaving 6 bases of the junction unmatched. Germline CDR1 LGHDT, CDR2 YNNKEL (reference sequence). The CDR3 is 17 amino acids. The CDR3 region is CASSQRTSGRAADTQYF. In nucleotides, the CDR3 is TGTGCCAGCAGCCAAAGAACTAGCGGGAGGGCCGCAGATACGCAGTATTTT.

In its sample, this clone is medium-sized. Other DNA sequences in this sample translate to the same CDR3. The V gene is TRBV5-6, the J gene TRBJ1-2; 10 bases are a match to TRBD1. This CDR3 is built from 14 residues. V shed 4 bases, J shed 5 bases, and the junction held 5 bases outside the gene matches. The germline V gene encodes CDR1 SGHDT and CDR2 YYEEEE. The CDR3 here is CASSPGQGRYGYTF. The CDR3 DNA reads TGTGCCAGCAGCCCGGGACAGGGGAGGTATGGCTACACCTTC.

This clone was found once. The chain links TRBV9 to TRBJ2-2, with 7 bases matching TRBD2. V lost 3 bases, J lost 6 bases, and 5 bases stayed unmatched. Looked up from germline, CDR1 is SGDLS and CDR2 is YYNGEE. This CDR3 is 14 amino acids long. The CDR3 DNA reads TGTGCCAGCAGCGCCGGGAGGAGATCCGGGGAGCTGTTTTTT. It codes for CASSAGRRSGELFF.

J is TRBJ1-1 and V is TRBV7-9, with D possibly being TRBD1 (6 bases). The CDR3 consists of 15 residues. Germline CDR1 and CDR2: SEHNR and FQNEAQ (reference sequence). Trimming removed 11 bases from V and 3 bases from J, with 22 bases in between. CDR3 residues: CASRGGAPSDTEAFF. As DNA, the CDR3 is TGTGCCTCAAGGGGGGGCGCACCCTCGGACACTGAAGCTTTCTTT.

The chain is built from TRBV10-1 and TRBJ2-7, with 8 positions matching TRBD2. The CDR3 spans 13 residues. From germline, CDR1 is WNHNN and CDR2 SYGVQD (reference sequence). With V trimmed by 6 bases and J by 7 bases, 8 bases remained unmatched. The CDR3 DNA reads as TGCGCCAGCAGCGTTAGCGGGATTGGTGAGCAGTACTTC. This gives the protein CASSVSGIGEQYF.

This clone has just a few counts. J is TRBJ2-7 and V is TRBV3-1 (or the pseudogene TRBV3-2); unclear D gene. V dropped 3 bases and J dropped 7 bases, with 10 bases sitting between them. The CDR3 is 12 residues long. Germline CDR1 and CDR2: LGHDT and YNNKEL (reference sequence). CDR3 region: CASSHGSGEQYF. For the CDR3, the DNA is TGTGCCAGCAGCCACGGGTCCGGGGAGCAGTACTTC.

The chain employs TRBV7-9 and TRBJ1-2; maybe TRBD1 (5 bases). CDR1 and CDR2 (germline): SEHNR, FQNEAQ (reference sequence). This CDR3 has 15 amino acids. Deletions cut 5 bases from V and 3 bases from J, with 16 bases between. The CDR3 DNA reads TGTGCCAGCAGCCTACACCAGGGTGCCCACTATGGCTACACCTTC. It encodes CASSLHQGAHYGYTF.

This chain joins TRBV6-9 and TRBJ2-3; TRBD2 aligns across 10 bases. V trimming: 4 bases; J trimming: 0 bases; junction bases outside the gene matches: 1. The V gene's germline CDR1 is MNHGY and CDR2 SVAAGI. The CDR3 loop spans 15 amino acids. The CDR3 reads CASSSSGGSTDTQYF. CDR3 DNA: TGTGCCAGCAGTTCTAGCGGGGGTAGCACAGATACGCAGTATTTT.

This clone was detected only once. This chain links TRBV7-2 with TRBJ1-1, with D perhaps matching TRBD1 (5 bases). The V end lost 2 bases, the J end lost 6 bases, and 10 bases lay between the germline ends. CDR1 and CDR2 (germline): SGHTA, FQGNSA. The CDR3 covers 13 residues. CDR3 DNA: TGTGCCAGCAGCTTACCGCCCAGGGCTGAAGCTTTCTTT. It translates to CASSLPPRAEAFF.

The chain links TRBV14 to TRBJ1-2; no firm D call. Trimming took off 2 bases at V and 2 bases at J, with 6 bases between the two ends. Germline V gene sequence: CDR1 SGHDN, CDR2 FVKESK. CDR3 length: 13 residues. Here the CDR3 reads CASSQNQNYGYTF. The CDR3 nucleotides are TGTGCCAGCAGCCAAAACCAGAACTATGGCTACACCTTC.

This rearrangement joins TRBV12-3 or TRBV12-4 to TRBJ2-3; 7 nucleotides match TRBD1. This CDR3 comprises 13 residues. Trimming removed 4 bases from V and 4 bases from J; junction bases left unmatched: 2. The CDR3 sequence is CASSSTGADTQYF. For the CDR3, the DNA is TGTGCCAGCAGTTCCACAGGGGCAGATACGCAGTATTTT.